This section outlines one T cell receptor (beta chain) sequence together with its context. Its matching antigen is unknown. This sample was taken from a study of blood T cells in healthy people across ages. Points from the study as a whole: Across the age range, TCR beta diversity per million T cells fell in a roughly linear way.

V dropped 5 bases and J dropped 0 bases, with 11 bases sitting between them. From germline, CDR1 is MNHNS and CDR2 SASEGT. This CDR3 comprises 15 residues. The authors ran a second PCR of 7 to 11 cycles using a sample-barcoded 5' primer and a J-beta primer mix. Every cDNA was tagged by a template-switch adaptor with 12 random nucleotides. From the 5' RACE reads, TCRdb called clonotypes with MiXCR, one entry per CDR3 protein. In the table there are some 1,000,000 distinct CDR3 sequences, approximately 25% of which are singletons. Every sample had a minimum of 6 million PBMCs isolated. The same data also went into a second study, on T cells of mothers and their children.

The clonotype originates from a girl aged 2 to 9 in good health. This chain connects TRBV6-1 to TRBJ1-5, with D possibly being TRBD1 (5 bases). Sequenced material: blood. In DNA form, the CDR3 reads TGTGCCAGCAGTCTGGACACCCCTAGCAATCAGCCCCAGCATTTT. Translation: CASSLDTPSNQPQHF.